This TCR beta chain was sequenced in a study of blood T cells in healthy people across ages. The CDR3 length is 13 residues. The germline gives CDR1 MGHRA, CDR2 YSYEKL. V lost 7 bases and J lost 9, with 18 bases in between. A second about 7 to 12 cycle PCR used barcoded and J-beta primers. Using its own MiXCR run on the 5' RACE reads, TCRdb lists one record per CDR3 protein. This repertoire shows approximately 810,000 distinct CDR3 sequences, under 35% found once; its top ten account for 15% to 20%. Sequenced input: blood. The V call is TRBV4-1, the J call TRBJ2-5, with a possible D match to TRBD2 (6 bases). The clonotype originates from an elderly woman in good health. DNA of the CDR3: TGCGCCAGCATCCAGGAAAGACCGGGGGCCCAGTACTTC. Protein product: CASIQERPGAQYF.